This T cell receptor (beta chain) stems from a study of blood T cell repertoires in COVID-19. The CDR3 has 15 amino acids. The V and J ends lost 6 bases and 6 bases, in that order; junction bases with no gene match: 9. In germline, CDR1 is SNHLY, CDR2 FYNNEI. This clone was counted a single time. Per the original data handling: Amplified reference gene primers provided the basis for estimating nucleated cell counts. Method: immunoSEQ multiplex PCR; TCRdb's copy keeps in-frame clones and lacks some. V, J and clone size are taken as reported in that table, and D and trimming were inferred from the DNA itself. The data contain some 90,000 clones, approximately 90% of them singletons.

The sequence was collected from a woman between 55 and 75 years old with COVID-19, enrolled during active disease. The chain uses TRBV2 and TRBJ2-2; 8 bases agree with TRBD1. Sequencing was performed on peripheral blood. DNA of the CDR3: TGTGCCAGCAGAAAGACAGGGGTGAGCTCCGGGGAGCTGTTTTTT. The encoded protein is CASRKTGVSSGELFF.